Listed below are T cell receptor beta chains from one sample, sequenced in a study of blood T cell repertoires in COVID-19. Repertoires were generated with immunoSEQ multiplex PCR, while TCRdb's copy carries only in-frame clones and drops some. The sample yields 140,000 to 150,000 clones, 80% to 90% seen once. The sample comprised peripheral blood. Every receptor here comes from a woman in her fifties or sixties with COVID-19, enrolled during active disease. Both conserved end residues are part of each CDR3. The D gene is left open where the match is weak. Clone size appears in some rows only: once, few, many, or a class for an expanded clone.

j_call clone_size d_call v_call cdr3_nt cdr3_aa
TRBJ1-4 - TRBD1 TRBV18 TGTGCCAGCTCCATCGAACCGGGACAGGGTGGAAAACTGTTTTTT CASSIEPGQGGKLFF
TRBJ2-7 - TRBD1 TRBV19 TGTGCCAGCTCCACCCCGGGACAGGGGACCTACGAGCAGTACTTC CASSTPGQGTYEQYF
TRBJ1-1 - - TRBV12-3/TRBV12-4 TGTGCCAGCAGTTTAAGGGGTCCTGCTTTCTTT CASSLRGPAFF
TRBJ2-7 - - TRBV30 TGTGCCTTCAAAACAGGGTTAAGCTCCTACGAGCAGTACTTC CAFKTGLSSYEQYF
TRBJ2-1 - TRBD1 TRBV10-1 TGCGCCAGCAGTCCGAGGAGGGTGGAGACAGGGGACAATGAGCAGTTCTTC CASSPRRVETGDNEQFF
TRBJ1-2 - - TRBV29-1 TGCAGCGCTGTGACAGGAAGCATTGGCTACACCTTC CSAVTGSIGYTF
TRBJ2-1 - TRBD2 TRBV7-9 TGTGCCAGCAGCGCGAGCGGGGGAGACAATGAGCAGTTCTTC CASSASGGDNEQFF
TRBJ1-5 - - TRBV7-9 TGTGCCAGCAGCTTAGCAGGGGGAGGCAATCAGCCCCAGCATTTT CASSLAGGGNQPQHF
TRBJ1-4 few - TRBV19 TGTGCCAGTACCAAGCGACAGAGAGAAAAACTGTTTTTT CASTKRQREKLFF
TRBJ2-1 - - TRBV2 TGTGCCAGCAGTAAACTACAGGGCAATGAGCAGTTCTTC CASSKLQGNEQFF
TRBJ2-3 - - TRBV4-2 TGTGCCAGCAGCCAAGATGGTGGGCCTAGCGCGCCTAGCACAGATACGCAGTATTTT CASSQDGGPSAPSTDTQYF
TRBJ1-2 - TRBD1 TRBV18 TGTGCCAGCTCACCAGACAGGGAAGAGAGTGGCTACACCTTC CASSPDREESGYTF
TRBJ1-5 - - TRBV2 TGTGCCAGCAGTGGAACGCTGGACAGAGGACAGCCCCAGCATTTT CASSGTLDRGQPQHF
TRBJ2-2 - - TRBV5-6 TGTGCCAGCAGCTTGGGTACAGGGCTGAACACCGGGGAGCTGTTTTTT CASSLGTGLNTGELFF
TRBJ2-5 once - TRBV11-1 TGTGCCAGCAGCTTAGCTCCTGACTCTCAAGAGACCCAGTACTTC CASSLAPDSQETQYF
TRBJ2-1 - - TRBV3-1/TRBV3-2 TGTGCCAGCAGCATCAGGGGCCATGAGCAGTTCTTC CASSIRGHEQFF
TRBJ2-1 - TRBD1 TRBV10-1 TGCGCCAGCAGTGATTTTCAGGGGGCCGGAAATGAGCAGTTCTTC CASSDFQGAGNEQFF
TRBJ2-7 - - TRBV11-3 TGTGCCAGCAGCTTAGTAAGTGAGAGGTACTACGAGCAGTACTTC CASSLVSERYYEQYF
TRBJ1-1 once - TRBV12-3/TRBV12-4 TGTGCCAGCAGTTTAGGGGGAGGCACTGAAGCTTTCTTT CASSLGGGTEAFF
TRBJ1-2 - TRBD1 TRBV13 TGTGCCAGCAGCTTTGACAGGGGTAACTATGGCTACACCTTC CASSFDRGNYGYTF
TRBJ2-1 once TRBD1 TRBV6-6 TGTGCCAGCAAGACAGGGTCTTCCTACAATGAGCAGTTCTTC CASKTGSSYNEQFF
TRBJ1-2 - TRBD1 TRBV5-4 TGTGCCAGCAGCTCGGGACAGGGGAGAGGCTACACCTTC CASSSGQGRGYTF
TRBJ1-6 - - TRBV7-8 TGTGCCAGCAGCTTATCCCTCCAGAGGTTGGGTTCACCCCTCCACTTT CASSLSLQRLGSPLHF
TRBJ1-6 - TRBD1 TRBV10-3 TGTGCCATCAGTGAGTCGACAGGGATATATAATTCACCCCTCCACTTT CAISESTGIYNSPLHF
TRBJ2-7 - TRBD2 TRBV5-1 TGCGCCAGCAGCTTAGCGGGGAATGGCGAGCAGTACTTC CASSLAGNGEQYF
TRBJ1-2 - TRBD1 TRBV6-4 TGTGCCAGCATCGGGGGACAGGACTTTGGCTACACCTTC CASIGGQDFGYTF
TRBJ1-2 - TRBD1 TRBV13 TGTGCCAGCAGCTTAGTAGGGACAGGGGGATATGGCTACACCTTC CASSLVGTGGYGYTF
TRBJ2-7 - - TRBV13 TGTGCCAGCAGCCTCGTCAGTCCCTACGAGCAGTACTTC CASSLVSPYEQYF
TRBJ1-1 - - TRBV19 TGTGCCAGTATCTGGGGCGGGAGGAACACTGAAGCTTTCTTT CASIWGGRNTEAFF
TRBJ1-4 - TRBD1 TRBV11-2 TGTGCCAGCAGCCCTACGACAGGGCCTGAAAAACTGTTTTTT CASSPTTGPEKLFF
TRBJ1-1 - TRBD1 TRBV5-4 TGTGCCAGCAGCTTCAGGGGACAGCGACAGGGAAGATATTGGGACACTGAAGCTTTCTTT CASSFRGQRQGRYWDTEAFF
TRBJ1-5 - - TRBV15 TGTGCCACCAGCAGAGTGTCCGGGGGAAATCAGCCCCAGCATTTT CATSRVSGGNQPQHF
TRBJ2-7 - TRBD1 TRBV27 TGTGCCAGCAGTAAGGGACAGGGGACCAGGGAGCAGTACTTC CASSKGQGTREQYF
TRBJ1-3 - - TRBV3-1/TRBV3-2 TGTGCCAGCAGCACGGGGTTCAGCTCTGGAAACACCATATATTTT CASSTGFSSGNTIYF
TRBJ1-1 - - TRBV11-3 TGTGCCAGCAGCTTAGGGGCCAGGAACACTGAAGCTTTCTTT CASSLGARNTEAFF
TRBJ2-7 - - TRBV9 TGTGCCAGCAGCGTAGCGGCATCCAGACTTCTCTACGAGCAGTACTTC CASSVAASRLLYEQYF
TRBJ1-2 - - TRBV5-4 TGTGCCAGCAGCTGGGTGGGCCTCTATGGCTACACCTTC CASSWVGLYGYTF
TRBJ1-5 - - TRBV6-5 TGTGCCAGCAGTTACGCAGATAGCAATCAGCCCCAGCATTTT CASSYADSNQPQHF
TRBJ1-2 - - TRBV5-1 TGCGCCAGCAGCTTTACCCCGCAGAATTATGGCTACACCTTC CASSFTPQNYGYTF
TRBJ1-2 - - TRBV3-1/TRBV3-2 TGTGCCAGCAGCCAACCCCCGGGAGCAGGTGGCTACACCTTC CASSQPPGAGGYTF
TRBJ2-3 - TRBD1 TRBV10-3 TGTGCCATCAGTGAGCCAAGGACAGGGATGACAGATACGCAGTATTTT CAISEPRTGMTDTQYF
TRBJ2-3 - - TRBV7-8 TGTGCCAGCAGCTCCTGGACCACAGGCGATACGCAGTATTTT CASSSWTTGDTQYF
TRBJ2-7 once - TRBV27 TGTGCCAGCGGACTCACGCGCCAGACGGGGGAGCAGTACTTC CASGLTRQTGEQYF
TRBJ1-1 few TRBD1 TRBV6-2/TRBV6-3 TGTGCCAGCAGTGAGGGACCCTGGACAGGGGCGGGCACTGAAGCTTTCTTT CASSEGPWTGAGTEAFF
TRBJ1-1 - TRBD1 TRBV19 TGTGCCAGTAGTAAGGTGGGACAGGTATTGAACACTGAAGCTTTCTTT CASSKVGQVLNTEAFF
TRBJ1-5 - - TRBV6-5 TGTGCCAGCAGAAAAGGGAGGTATCAGCCCCAGCATTTT CASRKGRYQPQHF